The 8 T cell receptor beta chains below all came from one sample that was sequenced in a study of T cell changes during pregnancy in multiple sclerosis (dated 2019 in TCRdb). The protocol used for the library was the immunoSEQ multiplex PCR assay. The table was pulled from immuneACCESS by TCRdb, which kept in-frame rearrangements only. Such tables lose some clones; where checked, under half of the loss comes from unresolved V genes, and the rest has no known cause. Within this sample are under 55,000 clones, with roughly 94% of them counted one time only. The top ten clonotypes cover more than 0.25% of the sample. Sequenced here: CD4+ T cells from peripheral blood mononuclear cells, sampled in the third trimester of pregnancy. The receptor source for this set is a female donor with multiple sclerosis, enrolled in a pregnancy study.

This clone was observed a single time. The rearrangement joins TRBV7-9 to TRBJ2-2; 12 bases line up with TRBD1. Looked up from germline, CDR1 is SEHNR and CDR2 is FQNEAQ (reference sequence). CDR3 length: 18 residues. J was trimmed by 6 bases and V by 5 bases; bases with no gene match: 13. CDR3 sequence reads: CASSPYRGQGARAGELFF. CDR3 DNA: TGTGCCAGCAGCCCCTATCGGGGACAGGGGGCGCGAGCCGGGGAGCTGTTTTTT.

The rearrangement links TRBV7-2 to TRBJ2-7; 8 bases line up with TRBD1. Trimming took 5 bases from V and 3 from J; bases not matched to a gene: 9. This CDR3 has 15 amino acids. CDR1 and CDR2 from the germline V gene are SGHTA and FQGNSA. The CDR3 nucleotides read TGTGCCAGCAGCCAAAACCAGGGGGCGAGCTACGAGCAGTACTTC. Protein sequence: CASSQNQGASYEQYF.

The CDR3, as DNA: TGTGCCAGCAGCTTGAGGGCGGGACAGGGTAGGACCCAGTACTTC. This sequence encodes CASSLRAGQGRTQYF. This chain uses TRBV5-5 with TRBJ2-5; 9 bases line up with TRBD1. The CDR3 contains 15 residues. Trimming at V came to 1 base and at J to 7 bases, leaving 8 bases not matched to a gene. CDR1 and CDR2 (germline): SGHKS, YYEKEE (reference sequence).

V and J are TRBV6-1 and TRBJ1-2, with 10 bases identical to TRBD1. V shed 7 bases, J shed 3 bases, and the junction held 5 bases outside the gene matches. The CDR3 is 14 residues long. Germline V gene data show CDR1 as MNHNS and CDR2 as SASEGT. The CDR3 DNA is TGTGCCAGCACCCGGACAGGGGGATACTATGGCTACACCTTC. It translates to CASTRTGGYYGYTF.

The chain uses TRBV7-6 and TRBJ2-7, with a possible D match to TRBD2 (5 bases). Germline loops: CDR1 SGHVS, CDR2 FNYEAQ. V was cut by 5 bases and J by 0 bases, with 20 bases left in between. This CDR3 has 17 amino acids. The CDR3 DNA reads TGTGCCAGCAGCCCACGGTCCGGGCTGGGGAGCTCCTACGAGCAGTACTTC. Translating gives CASSPRSGLGSSYEQYF.

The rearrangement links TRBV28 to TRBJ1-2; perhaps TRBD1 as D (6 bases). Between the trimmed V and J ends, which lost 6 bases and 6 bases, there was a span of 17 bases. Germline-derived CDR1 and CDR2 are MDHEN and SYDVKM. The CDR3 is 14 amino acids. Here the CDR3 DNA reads TGTGCCAGCAGCCCGCCGGGGGGGCGGGATGGCTACACCTTC. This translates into CASSPPGGRDGYTF.

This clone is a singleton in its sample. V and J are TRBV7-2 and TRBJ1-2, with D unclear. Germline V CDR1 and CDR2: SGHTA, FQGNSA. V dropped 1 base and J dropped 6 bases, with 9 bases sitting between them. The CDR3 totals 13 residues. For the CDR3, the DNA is TGTGCCAGCAGCTTAGTACTTATCCATGGCTACACCTTC. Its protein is CASSLVLIHGYTF.

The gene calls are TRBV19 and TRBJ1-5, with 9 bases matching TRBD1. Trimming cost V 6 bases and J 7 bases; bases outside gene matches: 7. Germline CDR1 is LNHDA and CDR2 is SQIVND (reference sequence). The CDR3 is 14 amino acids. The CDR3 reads CASSLGQGSQPQHF. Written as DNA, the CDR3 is TGTGCCAGTAGCCTCGGACAGGGGAGCCAGCCCCAGCATTTT.